A selection of T cell receptor beta chains follows, all from one sample in a study of blood T cell repertoires in COVID-19. Using immunoSEQ multiplex PCR, the repertoire was profiled, and TCRdb retains in-frame clones only, with some absent. This sample has fewer than 300,000 clones, with 88% found just once. Source material: peripheral blood. These receptors were taken from a man between 18 and 35 years old with active or convalescent COVID-19. Each CDR3 is given with its conserved first and last residue. Each record gives: J gene, clone size, D gene, V gene, CDR3 DNA, CDR3 protein. D genes are given only for firm matches. Clone size is not always given. Where it is, it says once, few, many or a class for expanded clones.

TRBJ2-2 NA NA TRBV4-1 TGCGCCAGCAGCCAAGCCATGGGCTATGAAGAGCTGTTTTTT CASSQAMGYEELFF
TRBJ1-1 NA TRBD1 TRBV2 TGTGCCAGCAGTGCGGGACAGATTGAAGCTTTCTTT CASSAGQIEAFF
TRBJ1-3 NA NA TRBV7-9 TGTGCCAGCAGCTTAACCCTGACAGAGCCGCAGGGCACCATATATTTT CASSLTLTEPQGTIYF
TRBJ2-7 NA NA TRBV7-9 TGTGCCAGCAGCTCGGACAGCGGCGAGCAGTACTTC CASSSDSGEQYF
TRBJ1-3 NA NA TRBV9 TGTGCCAGCAGCGTAGCTCCGGGCTCTGGAAACACCATATATTTT CASSVAPGSGNTIYF
TRBJ1-3 few NA TRBV7-9 TGTGCCAGCATCAGAACACGTTCTGGAAACACCATATATTTT CASIRTRSGNTIYF
TRBJ2-2 NA NA TRBV6-5 TGTGCCAGCAGTATCGACAGTCCGAACACCGGGGAGCTGTTTTTT CASSIDSPNTGELFF
TRBJ1-2 NA NA TRBV9 TGTGCCAGCAGCGTTTCGGGGGGAGCTAACTATGGCTACACCTTC CASSVSGGANYGYTF
TRBJ1-3 NA NA TRBV7-9 TGTGCCATGCACCGCGGAGGAAACTCTGGAAACACCATATATTTT CAMHRGGNSGNTIYF
TRBJ1-2 NA TRBD1 TRBV6-5 TGTGCCAGCAGTTACTCGAGGTGGACAGGGGATGGCTACACCTTC CASSYSRWTGDGYTF
TRBJ1-1 NA TRBD1 TRBV7-8 TGTGCCAGCAGCTTTACCGGGACAGGGTGGAAAGGCACTGAAGCTTTCTTT CASSFTGTGWKGTEAFF
TRBJ2-5 NA NA TRBV6-5 TGTGCCAGCAGTTACTCGAACCCGGGCGGGGAGACCCAGTACTTC CASSYSNPGGETQYF